This T cell receptor beta chain was identified during a study of blood T cells in healthy people across ages. As concerns this clonotype: Being one base from a much bigger clone, this may be a read error.

Alongside a J-beta primer mix, a sample-barcoded 5' primer served in a second PCR lasting about 7 to 12 cycles. One entry per CDR3 protein results from TCRdb running MiXCR on the 5' RACE reads. Among hundreds of thousands of distinct CDR3 sequences listed, under 55% were seen once. The CDR3 contains 15 residues. With 6 bases removed from V and 1 base from J, the gap between germline ends came to 15 bases. Germline V CDR1 and CDR2: SGHVS, FNYEAQ. The specimen was blood. The clonotype comes from a man in his sixties in good health. The genes are TRBV7-6 and TRBJ2-5; D gene ambiguous. As DNA, the CDR3 is TGTGCCAGCAGTCCGGGCAGAGCGACCCAAGAGACCCAGTACTTC. Its translation is CASSPGRATQETQYF.